This entry is about one TCR beta chain. V was clipped by 5 bases and J by 4 bases; unmatched bases: 1. Germline-derived CDR1 and CDR2 are MDHEN and SYDVKM. The CDR3 runs 13 residues. The data belong to a study of blood T cell repertoires in COVID-19. Profiled with immunoSEQ multiplex PCR; TCRdb holds only in-frame clones, not every one. The sample carries 400,000 or so clones, around 90% recorded once. Sequencing input: peripheral blood. The V call is TRBV28, the J call TRBJ2-5; TRBD2 agrees at 10 bases. This receptor was taken from a human donor in a cohort sampled during active COVID-19. The DNA of the CDR3 is TGTGCCAGCAGTAGCGGGGGGGGAGAGACCCAGTACTTC. This encodes CASSSGGGETQYF.